One and the same sample provided the 10 T cell receptor beta chains below, sequenced in a study of technical replicates of blood from four donors. Sequencing used immunoSEQ multiplex PCR; TCRdb keeps in-frame clones, though not all of them. Counted here are about 56,000 clones, 80% to 95% occurring once; the ten biggest clones make up more than 3.5%. The sequenced sample consisted of PBMCs. These receptors came from a human donor in good health. Some clones in this sample may be carry-over from other donors' samples.

A remark on this clone: The germline gene is not matched at one end of the junction; a read error may be the cause. J is TRBJ2-7 and V is TRBV4-3, with D maybe TRBD2 (7 bases). The germline V gene encodes CDR1 LGHNA and CDR2 YSLEER. The CDR3 runs to 14 residues. This CDR3 is CASSQERRGGDHHF. The CDR3 region has the DNA TGCGCCAGCAGCCAAGAACGGAGGGGGGGGGACCATCACTTC.

This chain connects TRBV9 to TRBJ2-5, with a weak D call TRBD2 (5 bases). The germline V and J ends were trimmed by 0 bases and 4 bases, with 31 bases remaining between them. This CDR3 is built from 21 residues. Germline V CDR1 and CDR2: SGDLS, YYNGEE. Written as DNA, the CDR3 is TGTGCCAGCAGCGTAGTCGGTGGCAGCTACCAAGGAGGTGACGAGCGAGAGACCCAGTACTTC. Translation gives CASSVVGGSYQGGDERETQYF.

The chain uses TRBV7-2 and TRBJ2-3; TRBD2 matches 8 bases. The CDR3 loop spans 15 amino acids. Germline V gene data show CDR1 as SGHTA and CDR2 as FQGNSA. After removal of 0 bases from V and 4 bases from J, the junction contained 3 bases not matched to a gene. The CDR3 DNA reads TGTGCCAGCAGCTTAGCGCGGGGGGAGGCAGATACGCAGTATTTT. Translation: CASSLARGEADTQYF.

The chain recombines TRBV7-2 with TRBJ2-7; 8 nucleotides align to TRBD2. CDR1 SGHTA and CDR2 FQGNSA come from the germline V gene. The V gene end was trimmed by 5 bases and the J gene end by 6 bases; junction bases not matched to a gene: 6. The CDR3 contains 13 residues. The CDR3 protein is CASSPESGGEQYF. In DNA, the CDR3 is TGTGCCAGCAGCCCTGAAAGCGGGGGCGAGCAGTACTTC.

The chain couples TRBV27 to TRBJ2-7; TRBD1 aligns across 10 bases. The length of the CDR3 is 18 residues. Germline V gene data show CDR1 as MNHEY and CDR2 as SMNVEV (reference sequence). The V segment lost 3 bases and the J segment 4 bases; nucleotides outside the gene matches: 15. Here the CDR3 reads CASSFFRPGTGVRYEQYF. CDR3 coding DNA: TGTGCCAGCAGTTTCTTCCGCCCCGGGACAGGGGTACGTTACGAGCAGTACTTC.

The V call is TRBV2, the J call TRBJ1-5, with 10 nucleotides matching TRBD1. The length of the CDR3 is 14 residues. Germline loops: CDR1 SNHLY, CDR2 FYNNEI. Trimming removed 4 bases from V and 7 bases from J; junction bases left unmatched: 4. The CDR3 region is CASSGTGGKQPQHF. The CDR3 DNA reads as TGTGCCAGCAGTGGGACAGGGGGGAAACAGCCCCAGCATTTT.

The chain joins TRBV5-4 to TRBJ2-7; TRBD2 aligns across 7 bases. Germline V gives CDR1 SGHNT, CDR2 YYREEE (reference sequence). The CDR3 spans 13 residues. Trimming cost V 5 bases and J 6 bases; bases outside gene matches: 8. CDR3 sequence: CASRTLGGSEQYF. The DNA of the CDR3 is TGTGCCAGCAGAACCCTCGGGGGGAGCGAGCAGTACTTC.

The chain carries TRBV2 and TRBJ2-3, with TRBD2 matching 7 bases. The CDR3 runs to 14 residues. The ends lost 7 bases at V and 3 bases at J; junction bases unmatched: 7. CDR1 is SNHLY, CDR2 FYNNEI, per germline. The CDR3 here is CASTLGGRTDTQYF. CDR3 nucleotides: TGTGCCAGCACGCTGGGCGGGAGAACAGATACGCAGTATTTT.

The J gene is TRBJ1-2, the V gene TRBV7-3; 10 bases map to TRBD1. The CDR3 contains 15 residues. The junction had 8 bases not matched to a gene; V was cut back by 4 bases and J by 6 bases. The germline gives CDR1 SGHTA, CDR2 FQGTGA. The chain's CDR3 is CASSSDRGLSDGYTF. The CDR3 DNA is TGTGCCAGCAGCTCCGACAGGGGGCTGTCTGATGGCTACACCTTC.

The chain recombines TRBV19 with TRBJ2-7, with a tentative D call TRBD2 (6 bases). This CDR3 contains 13 residues. Germline loops: CDR1 LNHDA, CDR2 SQIVND (reference sequence). Trimming removed 6 bases from V and 3 bases from J, with 12 bases in between. CDR3 residues: CASRRLGFYEQYF. As DNA, the CDR3 is TGTGCCAGTAGAAGACTAGGCTTCTACGAGCAGTACTTC.